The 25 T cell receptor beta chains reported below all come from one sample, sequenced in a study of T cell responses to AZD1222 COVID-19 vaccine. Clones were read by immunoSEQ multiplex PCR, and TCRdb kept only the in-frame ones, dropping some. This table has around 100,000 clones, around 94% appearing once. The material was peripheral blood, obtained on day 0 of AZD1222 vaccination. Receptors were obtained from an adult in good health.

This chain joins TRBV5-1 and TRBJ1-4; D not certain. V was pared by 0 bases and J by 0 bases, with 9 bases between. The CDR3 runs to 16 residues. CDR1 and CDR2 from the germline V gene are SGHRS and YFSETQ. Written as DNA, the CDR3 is TGCGCCAGCAGCTTGGGGCCCCAGGCAACTAATGAAAAACTGTTTTTT. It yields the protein CASSLGPQATNEKLFF. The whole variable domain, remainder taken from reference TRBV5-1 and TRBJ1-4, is KAGVTQTPRYLIKTRGQQVTLSCSPISGHRSVSWYQQTPGQGLQFLFEYFSETQRNKGNFPGRFSGRQFSNSRSEMNVSTLELGDSALYLCASSLGPQATNEKLFFGSGTQLSVL.

The CDR3 DNA reads as TGTGCCAGCAGCCCGAGCGGGCGCACAGATACGCAGTATTTT. This encodes CASSPSGRTDTQYF. The chain combines TRBV5-6 with TRBJ2-3, with a possible D match to TRBD2 (6 bases). Per germline, CDR1 SGHDT and CDR2 YYEEEE. V lost 4 bases and J lost 1, with 10 bases in between. The CDR3 is 14 residues long.

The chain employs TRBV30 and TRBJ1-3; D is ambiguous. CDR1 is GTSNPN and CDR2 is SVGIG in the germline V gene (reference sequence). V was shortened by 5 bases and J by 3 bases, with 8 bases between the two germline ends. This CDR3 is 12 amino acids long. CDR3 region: CAWAGFGNTIYF. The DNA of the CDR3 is TGTGCCTGGGCCGGGTTTGGAAACACCATATATTTT.

In DNA, the CDR3 is TGCGCCAGCAGCCCCATTGGCCGGGGGCGTAACTATGGCTACACCTTC. Translation gives CASSPIGRGRNYGYTF. The rearrangement links TRBV4-1 to TRBJ1-2; D might be TRBD1 (6 bases). The germline V gene has CDR1 MGHRA and CDR2 YSYEKL. The V end lost 4 bases, the J end lost 1 base, and 16 bases lay between the germline ends. There are 16 residues in the CDR3.

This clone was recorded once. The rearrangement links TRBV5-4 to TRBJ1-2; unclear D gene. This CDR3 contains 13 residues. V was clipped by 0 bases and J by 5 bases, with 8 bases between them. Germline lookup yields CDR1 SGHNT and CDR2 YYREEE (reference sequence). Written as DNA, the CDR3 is TGTGCCAGCAGCTTGGGGGCCGAATATGGCTACACCTTC. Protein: CASSLGAEYGYTF. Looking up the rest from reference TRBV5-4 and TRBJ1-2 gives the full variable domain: ETGVTQSPTHLIKTRGQQVTLRCSSQSGHNTVSWYQQALGQGPQFIFQYYREEENGRGNFPPRFSGLQFPNYSSELNVNALELDDSALYLCASSLGAEYGYTFGSGTRLTVV.

CDR3 region: CASSNQGGADTQYF. In DNA, the CDR3 is TGTGCCAGCTCCAATCAGGGGGGCGCAGATACGCAGTATTTT. The gene calls are TRBV6-6 and TRBJ2-3, with TRBD1 as a possible D gene (7 bases). V was trimmed by 8 bases and J by 4 bases, leaving 16 bases between them. Germline V gives CDR1 MNHNY, CDR2 SVGAGI (reference sequence). The CDR3 totals 14 residues.

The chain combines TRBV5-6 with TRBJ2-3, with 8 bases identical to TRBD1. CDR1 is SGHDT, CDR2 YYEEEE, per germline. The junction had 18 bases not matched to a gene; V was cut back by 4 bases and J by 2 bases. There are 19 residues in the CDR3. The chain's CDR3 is CASSQGRRDRSYLTDTQYF. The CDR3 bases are TGTGCCAGCAGCCAGGGACGGAGGGACAGGAGTTACCTCACAGATACGCAGTATTTT.

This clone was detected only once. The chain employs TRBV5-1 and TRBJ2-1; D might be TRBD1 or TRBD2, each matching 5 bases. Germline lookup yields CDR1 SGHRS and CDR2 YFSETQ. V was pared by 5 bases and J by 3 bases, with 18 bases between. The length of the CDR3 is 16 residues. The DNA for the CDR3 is TGCGCCAGCAGTCTGGAGGTGGGACGAATCTACAATGAGCAGTTCTTC. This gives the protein CASSLEVGRIYNEQFF.

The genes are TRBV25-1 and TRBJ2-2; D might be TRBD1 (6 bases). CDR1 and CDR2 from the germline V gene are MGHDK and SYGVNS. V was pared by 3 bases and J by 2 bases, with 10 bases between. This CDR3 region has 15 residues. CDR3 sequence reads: CASSESGTNTGELFF. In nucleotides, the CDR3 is TGTGCCAGCAGTGAGTCCGGGACAAACACCGGGGAGCTGTTTTTT.

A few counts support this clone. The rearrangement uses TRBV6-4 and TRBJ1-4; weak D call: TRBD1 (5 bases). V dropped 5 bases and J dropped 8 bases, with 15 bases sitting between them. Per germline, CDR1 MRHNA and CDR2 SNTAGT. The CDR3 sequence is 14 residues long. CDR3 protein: CASSPGTGSEKLFF. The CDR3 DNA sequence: TGTGCCAGCAGTCCAGGGACCGGGTCGGAAAAACTGTTTTTT.

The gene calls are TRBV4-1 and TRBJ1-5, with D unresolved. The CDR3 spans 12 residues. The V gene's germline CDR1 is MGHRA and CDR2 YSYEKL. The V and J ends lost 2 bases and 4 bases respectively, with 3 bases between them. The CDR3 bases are TGCGCCAGCAGCCAACCTAATCAGCCCCAGCATTTT. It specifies CASSQPNQPQHF.

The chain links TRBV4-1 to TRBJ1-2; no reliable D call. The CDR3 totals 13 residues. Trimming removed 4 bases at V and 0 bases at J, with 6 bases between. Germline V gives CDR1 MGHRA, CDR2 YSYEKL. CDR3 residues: CASSLKANYGYTF. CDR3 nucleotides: TGCGCCAGCAGCCTAAAAGCTAACTATGGCTACACCTTC.

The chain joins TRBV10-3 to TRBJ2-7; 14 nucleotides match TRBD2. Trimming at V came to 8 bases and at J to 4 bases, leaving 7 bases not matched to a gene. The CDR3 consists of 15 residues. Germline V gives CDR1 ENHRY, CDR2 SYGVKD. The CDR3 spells CAIGRGLAGEYEQYF. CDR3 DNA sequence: TGTGCCATCGGAAGGGGACTAGCGGGAGAGTACGAGCAGTACTTC.

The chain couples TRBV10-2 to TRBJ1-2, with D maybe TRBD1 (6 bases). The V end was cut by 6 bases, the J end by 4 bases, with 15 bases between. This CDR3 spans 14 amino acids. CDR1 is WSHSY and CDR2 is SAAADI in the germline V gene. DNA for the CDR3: TGCGCCAGCAGGGGTGGGGGGCGCTTCTATGGCTACACCTTC. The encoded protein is CASRGGGRFYGYTF.

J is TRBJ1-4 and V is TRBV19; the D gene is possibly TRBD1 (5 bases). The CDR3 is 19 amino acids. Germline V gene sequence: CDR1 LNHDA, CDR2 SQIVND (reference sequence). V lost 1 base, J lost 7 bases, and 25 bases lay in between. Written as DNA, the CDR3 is TGTGCCAGTAGTATAGTAGTAGTAATGGGACCTGTAACGCGTGAAAAACTGTTTTTT. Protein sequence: CASSIVVVMGPVTREKLFF.

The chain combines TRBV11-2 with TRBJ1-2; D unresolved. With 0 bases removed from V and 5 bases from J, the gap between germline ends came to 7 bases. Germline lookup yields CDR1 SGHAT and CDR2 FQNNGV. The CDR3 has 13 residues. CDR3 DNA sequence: TGTGCCAGCAGCTTAGAATCCGAATATGGCTACACCTTC. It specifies CASSLESEYGYTF.

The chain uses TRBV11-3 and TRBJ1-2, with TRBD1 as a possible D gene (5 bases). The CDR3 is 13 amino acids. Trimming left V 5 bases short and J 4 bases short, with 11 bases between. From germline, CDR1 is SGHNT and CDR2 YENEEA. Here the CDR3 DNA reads TGTGCCAGCAGCCCCCGGGGCCTCTATGGCTACACCTTC. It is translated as CASSPRGLYGYTF. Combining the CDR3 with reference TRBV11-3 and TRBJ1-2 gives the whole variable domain EAGVVQSPRYKIIEKKQPVAFWCNPISGHNTLYWYLQNLGQGPELLIRYENEEAVDDSQLPKDRFSAERLKGVDSTLKIQPAELGDSAVYLCASSPRGLYGYTFGSGTRLTVV.

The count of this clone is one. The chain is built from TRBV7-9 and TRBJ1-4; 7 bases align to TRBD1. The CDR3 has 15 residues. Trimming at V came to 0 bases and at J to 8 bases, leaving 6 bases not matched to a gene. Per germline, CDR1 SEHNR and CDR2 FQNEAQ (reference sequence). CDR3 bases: TGTGCCAGCAGCTTAGCGCGTAGGGGGCAAGAAAAACTGTTTTTT. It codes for CASSLARRGQEKLFF. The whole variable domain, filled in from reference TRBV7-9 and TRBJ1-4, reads DTGVSQNPRHKITKRGQNVTFRCDPISEHNRLYWYRQTLGQGPEFLTYFQNEAQLEKSRLLSDRFSAERPKGSFSTLEIQRTEQGDSAMYLCASSLARRGQEKLFFGSGTQLSVL.

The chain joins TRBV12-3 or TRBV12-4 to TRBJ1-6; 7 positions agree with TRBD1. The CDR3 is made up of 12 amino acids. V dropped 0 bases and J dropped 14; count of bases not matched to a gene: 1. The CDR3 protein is CASSLAGQALHF. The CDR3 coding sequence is TGTGCCAGCAGTTTAGCCGGACAGGCCCTCCACTTT.

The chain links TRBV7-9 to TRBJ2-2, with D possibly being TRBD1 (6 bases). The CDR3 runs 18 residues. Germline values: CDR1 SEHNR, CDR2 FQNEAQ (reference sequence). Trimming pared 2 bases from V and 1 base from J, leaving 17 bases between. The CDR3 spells CASSLSGQYIKNTGELFF. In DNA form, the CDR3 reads TGTGCCAGCAGCTTATCTGGACAGTATATTAAGAACACCGGGGAGCTGTTTTTT.

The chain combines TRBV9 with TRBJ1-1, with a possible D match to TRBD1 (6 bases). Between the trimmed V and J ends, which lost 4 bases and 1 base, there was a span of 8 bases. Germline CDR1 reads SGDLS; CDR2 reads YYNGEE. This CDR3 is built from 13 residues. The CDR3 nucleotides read TGTGCCAGCAGCCCGGGACAGAACACTGAAGCTTTCTTT. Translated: CASSPGQNTEAFF.

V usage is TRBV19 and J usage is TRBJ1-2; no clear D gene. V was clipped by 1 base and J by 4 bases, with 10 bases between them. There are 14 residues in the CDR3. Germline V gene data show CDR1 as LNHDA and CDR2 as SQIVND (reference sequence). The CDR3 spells CASSIGAESYGYTF. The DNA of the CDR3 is TGTGCCAGTAGTATAGGGGCAGAGTCCTATGGCTACACCTTC.

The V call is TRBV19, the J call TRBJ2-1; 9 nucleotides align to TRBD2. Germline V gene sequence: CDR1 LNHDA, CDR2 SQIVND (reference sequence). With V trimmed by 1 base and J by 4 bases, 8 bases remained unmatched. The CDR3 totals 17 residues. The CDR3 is CASSIGVGLASYNEQFF. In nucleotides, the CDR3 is TGTGCCAGTAGTATAGGGGTAGGACTAGCGAGTTACAATGAGCAGTTCTTC.

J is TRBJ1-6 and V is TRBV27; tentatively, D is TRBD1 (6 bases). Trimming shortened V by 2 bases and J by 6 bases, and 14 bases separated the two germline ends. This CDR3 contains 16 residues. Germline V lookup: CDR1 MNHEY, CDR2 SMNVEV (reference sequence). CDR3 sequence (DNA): TGTGCCAGCAGTTTAATGGCAGGGGCAGGTAATTCACCCCTCCACTTT. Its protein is CASSLMAGAGNSPLHF.

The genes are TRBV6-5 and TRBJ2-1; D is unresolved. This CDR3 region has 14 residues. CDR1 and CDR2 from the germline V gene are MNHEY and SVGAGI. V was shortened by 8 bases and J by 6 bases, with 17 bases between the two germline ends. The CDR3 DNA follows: TGTGCCAGCGGTCCCCACAACCGTGGCAATGAGCAGTTCTTC. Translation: CASGPHNRGNEQFF.